This T cell receptor beta chain was captured by sequencing in a study of T cell changes during pregnancy in multiple sclerosis. This table comes from immunoSEQ multiplex PCR, and its TCRdb copy is limited to in-frame clones, with some not included. The sample carries almost 95,000 clones, 80% to 95% recorded once. CDR1 and CDR2 from the germline V gene are SGHAT and FQNNGV. This CDR3 contains 16 residues. J was trimmed by 1 base and V by 5 bases; bases with no gene match: 9. This sequence originates from a female donor with multiple sclerosis, enrolled in a pregnancy study. The gene calls are TRBV11-2 and TRBJ1-2, with TRBD1 identical over 8 bases. The sample here was peripheral blood, taken in the first trimester of pregnancy. The CDR3 region has the DNA TGTGCCAGCAGCCTCGGGACAGGAATATTTAACTATGGCTACACCTTC. It codes for CASSLGTGIFNYGYTF.